This T cell receptor (beta chain) appears in the sequencing data of a study of OX40 agonist ivuxolimab in advanced cancers. In the study overall: At 0.01 to 10 mg/kg, ivuxolimab was administered intravenously to patients every 2 weeks. Among those enrolled, mean age was about 58 years (range roughly 23 to 79) and approximately 83% were male. The study's findings and limits: Relative to CD4+ cells, CD8+ T cells on average had more expanded clones. It was not determined which antigens were specifically recognized by the peripheral T cells that had undergone clonal expansion.

Sequencing was performed with immunoSEQ multiplex PCR; in TCRdb, only in-frame clones are kept and a portion is missing. The sample lists some 9,000 clones; 88% were seen once. Germline V gene data show CDR1 as SGHNT and CDR2 as YYREEE (reference sequence). The CDR3 has 15 amino acids. V was clipped by 3 bases and J by 5 bases; unmatched bases: 10. About this clone itself: Its antigen is undetermined.

The chain employs TRBV5-4 and TRBJ2-5; 7 nucleotides align to TRBD1. The input for sequencing was CD4+ or CD8+ T cells sorted from blood, taken in a trial of the OX40 agonist ivuxolimab. The sequence was obtained from an adult with an advanced solid tumor such as melanoma, head and neck, liver or kidney cancer. The CDR3 bases are TGTGCCAGCAGCTCAAGGGAAGGGGGCGTCGAGACCCAGTACTTC. This encodes CASSSREGGVETQYF.